These 20 T cell receptor beta chains came from one sample sequenced in a study of T cells in Graves' hyperthyroidism and ophthalmopathy. The TCR beta CDR3 regions underwent amplification using RNA transcripts as the source. TCR CDR3 regions were first amplified by RT-PCR with HTBI primers. MiXCR was run by TCRdb on the multiplex PCR reads, yielding one entry per CDR3 protein. The table has around 700,000 distinct CDR3 sequences, about 35% seen once. The sequenced sample consisted of blood. The receptors stem from a woman aged 40 to 50 with Graves' hyperthyroidism.

The rearrangement links TRBV12-3 or TRBV12-4 to TRBJ1-5, with unresolved D. The CDR3 runs to 13 residues. V was pared by 7 bases and J by 9 bases, with 16 bases between. CDR3: CASTPGPLVPQHF. CDR3 sequence (DNA): TGTGCCAGCACCCCCGGGCCTCTAGTGCCCCAGCATTTT.

In its sample, this clonotype was seen a few times. A junction boundary mismatches the germline segment, possibly from a read error. The rearrangement links TRBV10-2 to TRBJ1-1; the match to TRBD1 covers 11 bases. CDR1 WSHSY and CDR2 SAAADI come from the germline V gene. The CDR3 runs to 14 residues. The CDR3 protein is CASSAGTGGTEAFF. The CDR3, as DNA: TGTGCCAGCAGTGCCGGGACAGGGGGCACTGAAGCTTTCTTT.

Only a few counts were recorded for this clonotype. The chain has TRBV7-9 and TRBJ1-3; D gene ambiguous. The length of the CDR3 is 14 residues. Per the germline V gene, CDR1 is SEHNR and CDR2 is FQNEAQ (reference sequence). Trimming left V 4 bases short and J 1 base short, with 8 bases between. DNA of the CDR3: TGTGCCAGCAGCTCCCTAGTGTCTGGAAACACCATATATTTT. This sequence encodes CASSSLVSGNTIYF.

This clonotype came up many times. The V gene is TRBV7-2, the J gene TRBJ2-5; 9 nucleotides align to TRBD2. Germline V gives CDR1 SGHTA, CDR2 FQGNSA. The V segment lost 1 base and the J segment 1 base; nucleotides outside the gene matches: 4. The CDR3 spans 16 residues. CDR3 bases: TGTGCCAGCAGCTTAGGTGCGGGGGGGAGCCAAGAGACCCAGTACTTC. This gives the protein CASSLGAGGSQETQYF.

This clonotype was seen only a few times. A much larger clone sits a single nucleotide away, making a read error possible. The chain's CDR3 is CASIPIAEAFF. CDR3 nucleotide sequence: TGTGCCAGCATTCCCATCGCTGAAGCTTTCTTT. The V gene is TRBV2, the J gene TRBJ1-1; D unclear. CDR3 length equals 11 residues. V was clipped by 7 bases and J by 6 bases, with 9 bases between them. The germline V gene has CDR1 SNHLY and CDR2 FYNNEI.

This clonotype appeared many times. The genes are TRBV5-8 and TRBJ1-6; D possibly corresponds to TRBD1 (6 bases). CDR3 length: 14 amino acids. Germline values: CDR1 SGHTS, CDR2 YDEGEE. Trimming shortened V by 4 bases and J by 8 bases, and 13 bases separated the two germline ends. CDR3 sequence (DNA): TGTGCCAGCAGCATAGACAGGTTGGATTCACCCCTCCACTTT. This gives the protein CASSIDRLDSPLHF.

This clonotype has at least ten counts. The V call is TRBV29-1, the J call TRBJ1-1; D not resolved. This CDR3 has 8 amino acids. The germline gives CDR1 SQVTM, CDR2 ANQGSEA. This CDR3 reads CTSTEAFF. The CDR3 DNA is TGCACCTCCACTGAAGCTTTCTTT.

V gene TRBV7-9 combines with J gene TRBJ2-2, with D maybe TRBD2 (6 bases). Trimming took off 11 bases at V and 1 base at J, with 20 bases between the two ends. CDR1 is SEHNR and CDR2 is FQNEAQ in the germline V gene (reference sequence). The CDR3 length is 16 residues. The CDR3 sequence is CAWPLRPEGNTGELFF. CDR3 DNA sequence: TGTGCCTGGCCACTTCGACCGGAGGGGAACACCGGGGAGCTGTTTTTT.

The chain uses TRBV12-3 or TRBV12-4 and TRBJ1-6; D is perhaps TRBD1 (5 bases). V was cut by 6 bases and J by 5 bases, with 29 bases left in between. CDR3 size: 20 residues. The CDR3 coding sequence is TGTGCCAGCAGCTTCAGTGGGCCATATTACAGGACGAAACATAATTCACCCCTCCACTTT. Its translation: CASSFSGPYYRTKHNSPLHF.

The V and J genes are TRBV24-1 and TRBJ2-2; D is perhaps TRBD1 (5 bases). CDR1 KGHDR and CDR2 SFDVKD come from the germline V gene. The CDR3 is 13 amino acids. Trimming removed 4 bases at V and 8 bases at J, with 10 bases between. CDR3 residues: CATSDHRGGELFF. DNA for the CDR3: TGTGCCACCAGTGACCATAGGGGTGGGGAGCTGTTTTTT.

This clonotype was recorded many times. J is TRBJ1-6 and V is TRBV5-4, with TRBD1 matching 7 bases. V shed 4 bases, J shed 9 bases, and the junction held 7 bases outside the gene matches. CDR3 length: 14 amino acids. Germline CDR1 and CDR2: SGHNT and YYREEE (reference sequence). As DNA, the CDR3 is TGTGCCAGCAGCCGGACAGGAGCCTTTTCACCCCTCCACTTT. This sequence encodes CASSRTGAFSPLHF.

This sequence joins TRBV10-3 and TRBJ1-2, with 10 bases lining up with TRBD1. The CDR3 covers 16 residues. In germline, CDR1 is ENHRY, CDR2 SYGVKD. V was pared by 3 bases and J by 2 bases, with 6 bases of the junction left unmatched. CDR3 sequence: CAISDGTGEANYGYTF. CDR3 in DNA: TGTGCCATCAGTGACGGGACAGGGGAGGCCAACTATGGCTACACCTTC.

This clonotype was observed a handful of times. This chain uses TRBV4-1 with TRBJ1-2, with D perhaps TRBD1 (6 bases). Germline CDR1 MGHRA, CDR2 YSYEKL. Trimming cost V 3 bases and J 3 bases, with 14 bases left between them. The CDR3 is 15 residues long. The DNA of the CDR3 is TGCGCCAGCAGCCATGGGGGCAACTACTACTATGGCTACACCTTC. It encodes CASSHGGNYYYGYTF.

At least ten counts were recorded for this clonotype. V is TRBV10-3 and J is TRBJ1-5; 9 bases agree with TRBD1. The junction had 9 bases not matched to a gene; V was cut back by 0 bases and J by 6 bases. Germline CDR1 ENHRY, CDR2 SYGVKD. This CDR3 contains 17 residues. CDR3 sequence reads: CAISESKTGGAGQPQHF. The CDR3 bases are TGTGCCATCAGTGAGTCGAAAACAGGGGGCGCGGGTCAGCCCCAGCATTTT.

Comment on this clonotype: The junction departs from germline at one end; a sequencing error may be responsible. The V and J genes are TRBV11-2 and TRBJ2-7; the D gene is possibly TRBD1 (6 bases). This CDR3 contains 15 residues. In germline, CDR1 is SGHAT, CDR2 FQNNGV. CDR3 nucleotides: TGCGCCAGCAGCCAGGGGCATGGGGGCTCCTACGAGCAGTACTTC. It translates to CASSQGHGGSYEQYF.

This clonotype was counted at least ten times. This rearrangement joins TRBV19 to TRBJ2-7; 7 bases are shared with TRBD1. The CDR3 extends over 14 amino acids. Trimming at V came to 5 bases and at J to 7 bases, leaving 11 bases not matched to a gene. Germline CDR1 LNHDA, CDR2 SQIVND (reference sequence). The CDR3 spells CASSSGTAGWEQYF. Here the CDR3 DNA reads TGTGCCAGTAGTTCCGGGACAGCCGGTTGGGAGCAGTACTTC.

This clonotype was detected many times. The V and J genes are TRBV7-9 and TRBJ1-1, with a weak D call TRBD1 (5 bases). Per the germline V gene, CDR1 is SEHNR and CDR2 is FQNEAQ (reference sequence). Trimming took 0 bases from V and 6 from J, leaving 8 bases between them. The CDR3 length is 13 residues. CDR3 sequence reads: CASSLAGEAEAFF. For the CDR3, the DNA is TGTGCCAGCAGCTTAGCAGGGGAGGCTGAAGCTTTCTTT.

This clonotype was detected only a few times. CDR3 nucleotide sequence: TGTGCCAGCAGCTCCGAAGGGACTAGCGGGGGTGTGACCCAGTACTTC. This sequence encodes CASSSEGTSGGVTQYF. The V call is TRBV7-9, the J call TRBJ2-5; 14 nucleotides align to TRBD2. The CDR3 covers 16 residues. CDR1 and CDR2 from the germline V gene are SEHNR and FQNEAQ (reference sequence). V shed 4 bases and J 7 bases; nucleotides not matched to a gene: 8.

The sample holds many counts of this clonotype. The CDR3 spells CATSDSGRADGYTF. CDR3 nucleotide sequence: TGTGCCACCAGTGACTCGGGGAGGGCGGATGGCTACACCTTC. The J gene is TRBJ1-2, the V gene TRBV24-1, with D hard to call. The CDR3 length is 14 residues. Trimming removed 4 bases at V and 6 bases at J, with 14 bases between. The germline CDR1 and CDR2 sequences are KGHDR and SFDVKD.

This clonotype was recorded only once. Possible read error: a much larger clone is one base away. This sequence joins TRBV6-5 and TRBJ1-5; D is undetermined. The CDR3 contains 13 residues. Per the germline V gene, CDR1 is MNHEY and CDR2 is SVGAGI. In nucleotides, the CDR3 is TGTGCCAGCTGTTACCCTGACGATCAGCCCCAGCATTTT. This encodes CASCYPDDQPQHF.